These 23 T cell receptor beta chains were all obtained from the same sample, sequenced in a study of Ad26.COV2.S vaccination and SARS-CoV-2 variants. Using immunoSEQ multiplex PCR, the repertoire was profiled, and TCRdb retains in-frame clones only, with some absent. The sample lists approximately 410,000 clones; approximately 88% were seen once. As to treatment: 15 to 20 received Ad26.COV2.S at low or high dose, single or two shots; about 5 received placebo; per-sample allocation not given. At day 63 after the first vaccine or placebo injection, samples were drawn. Source: peripheral blood, taken in a trial of Ad26.COV2.S vaccine versus placebo. The receptors were sampled from a person aged 18-65 years who received the Ad26.COV2.S COVID-19 vaccine or a placebo.

J is TRBJ2-7 and V is TRBV5-6; tentative D call: TRBD2 (6 bases). From germline, CDR1 is SGHDT and CDR2 YYEEEE. CDR3 length equals 15 residues. V lost 0 bases to trimming and J lost 0 bases, with 10 bases between them. The CDR3, as DNA: TGTGCCAGCAGCTTGGACAGCGGGTTCTCCTACGAGCAGTACTTC. This codes for CASSLDSGFSYEQYF. Based on the CDR3 plus reference TRBV5-6 and TRBJ2-7, the full variable domain is DAGVTQSPTHLIKTRGQQVTLRCSPKSGHDTVSWYQQALGQGPQFIFQYYEEEERQRGNFPDRFSGHQFPNYSSELNVNALLLGDSALYLCASSLDSGFSYEQYFGPGTRLTVT.

V gene TRBV5-4 combines with J gene TRBJ2-5; D gene uncertain. The V and J ends lost 0 bases and 5 bases respectively, with 2 bases between them. Germline V gives CDR1 SGHNT, CDR2 YYREEE (reference sequence). This CDR3 region has 11 residues. The CDR3 region has the DNA TGTGCCAGCAGCTTGGACGAGACCCAGTACTTC. Translation: CASSLDETQYF.

The chain has TRBV5-6 and TRBJ2-7, with D unresolved. V was clipped by 5 bases and J by 1 base, with 19 bases between them. This CDR3 is built from 16 residues. The V gene's germline CDR1 is SGHDT and CDR2 YYEEEE. The chain's CDR3 is CASRRFRRWVSYEQYF. DNA for the CDR3: TGTGCCAGCAGACGATTCCGACGGTGGGTTTCCTACGAGCAGTACTTC.

The chain employs TRBV6-2 or TRBV6-3 and TRBJ2-1; D remains unclear. Germline V gives CDR1 MNHEY, CDR2 SVGEGT. The CDR3 is made up of 11 amino acids. Trimming shortened V by 5 bases and J by 10 bases, and 9 bases separated the two germline ends. In DNA, the CDR3 is TGTGCCAGCAGTGAGACCGGGGAGCAGTTCTTC. Translating it yields CASSETGEQFF.

The CDR3 spells CASSWRGGRGGELFF. The CDR3 nucleotides read TGTGCCAGCAGCTGGCGGGGGGGCCGTGGCGGGGAGCTGTTTTTT. The chain uses TRBV28 and TRBJ2-2; the match to TRBD2 covers 9 bases. V lost 6 bases and J lost 7; bases outside the gene matches: 9. This CDR3 has 15 residues. Germline values: CDR1 MDHEN, CDR2 SYDVKM.

This chain links TRBV30 with TRBJ1-1; the D gene is possibly TRBD1 (6 bases). The CDR3 loop spans 11 amino acids. V shed 8 bases and J shed 7 bases, with 14 bases lying between them. Germline loops: CDR1 GTSNPN, CDR2 SVGIG (reference sequence). The CDR3 region has the DNA TGTGCCGGCGGGACATTCGGTGAAGCTTTCTTT. Translation: CAGGTFGEAFF.

The V and J genes are TRBV4-3 and TRBJ2-5; D possibly corresponds to TRBD1 (5 bases). Trimming shortened V by 0 bases and J by 2 bases, and 10 bases separated the two germline ends. The CDR3 consists of 15 residues. Germline-derived CDR1 and CDR2 are LGHNA and YSLEER. This chain's CDR3 is CASSQDLAGQETQYF. The CDR3 DNA sequence: TGCGCCAGCAGCCAAGATTTGGCAGGGCAAGAGACCCAGTACTTC.

This sequence joins TRBV4-3 and TRBJ2-1; D might be TRBD1 or TRBD2, each matching 5 bases. This CDR3 region has 18 residues. The V end lost 1 base, the J end lost 4 bases, and 20 bases lay between the germline ends. CDR1 is LGHNA and CDR2 is YSLEER in the germline V gene. The CDR3 loop reads CASSQAGTTWGVYNEQFF. CDR3 nucleotide sequence: TGCGCCAGCAGCCAAGCTGGGACCACTTGGGGAGTTTACAATGAGCAGTTCTTC.

The chain couples TRBV5-4 to TRBJ1-1; the D gene is possibly TRBD1 (5 bases). CDR1 SGHNT and CDR2 YYREEE come from the germline V gene (reference sequence). The CDR3 spans 16 residues. V dropped 2 bases and J dropped 0 bases, with 14 bases sitting between them. In DNA, the CDR3 is TGTGCCAGCAGCTTAGAGGGGAGGGTGATGAACACTGAAGCTTTCTTT. This gives the protein CASSLEGRVMNTEAFF.

Points on this clone: The junction shows a germline mismatch at one end, possibly a read error. This chain uses TRBV15 with TRBJ2-1, with a tentative D call TRBD2 (6 bases). Germline CDR1 LNHNV, CDR2 YYDKDF (reference sequence). The CDR3 runs to 15 residues. This CDR3 reads CATRRAGGSYNEQFF. The CDR3 nucleotides are TGTGCCACCAGGAGAGCCGGGGGCTCCTACAATGAGCAGTTCTTC.

The V and J genes are TRBV5-1 and TRBJ2-1; D not certain. V shed 0 bases and J shed 0 bases, with 13 bases lying between them. The V gene's germline CDR1 is SGHRS and CDR2 YFSETQ. The CDR3 extends over 17 amino acids. Here the CDR3 reads CASSLGRGRSSYNEQFF. CDR3 sequence (DNA): TGCGCCAGCAGCTTGGGCCGTGGCAGGAGCTCCTACAATGAGCAGTTCTTC. The full variable domain, completed using reference TRBV5-1 and TRBJ2-1, is KAGVTQTPRYLIKTRGQQVTLSCSPISGHRSVSWYQQTPGQGLQFLFEYFSETQRNKGNFPGRFSGRQFSNSRSEMNVSTLELGDSALYLCASSLGRGRSSYNEQFFGPGTRLTVL.

This chain connects TRBV19 to TRBJ1-5; 8 bases match TRBD1. The CDR3 is made up of 13 amino acids. In germline, CDR1 is LNHDA, CDR2 SQIVND (reference sequence). With V trimmed by 7 bases and J by 7 bases, 6 bases remained unmatched. CDR3 in DNA: TGTGCCAGTACGGCAGGGGGCCGCCAGCCCCAGCATTTT. Amino acid sequence: CASTAGGRQPQHF.

The rearrangement links TRBV25-1 to TRBJ1-6; D is uncertain. The CDR3 length is 14 residues. With 4 bases removed from V and 0 bases from J, the gap between germline ends came to 4 bases. Germline V gene lookup returns CDR1 MGHDK and CDR2 SYGVNS. The CDR3 region is CASSVSSYNSPLHF. The CDR3 DNA reads TGTGCCAGCAGTGTGAGCTCCTATAATTCACCCCTCCACTTT.

This clone was detected once. The chain links TRBV4-2 to TRBJ2-5; D remains ambiguous. V was clipped by 0 bases and J by 5 bases, with 13 bases between them. There are 15 residues in the CDR3. In germline, CDR1 is LGHNA, CDR2 YNFKEQ. The CDR3 sequence is CASSQDWSRTETQYF. DNA for the CDR3: TGTGCCAGCAGCCAAGATTGGAGTCGGACGGAGACCCAGTACTTC.

This clone was counted only a few times. Additional DNA sequences in this sample encode the identical CDR3. The chain combines TRBV30 with TRBJ1-5; D unclear. The CDR3 runs to 12 residues. V lost 0 bases and J lost 3, with 3 bases in between. Germline V gene data show CDR1 as GTSNPN and CDR2 as SVGIG (reference sequence). The CDR3 bases are TGTGCCTGGAGTGTGCTCAATCAGCCCCAGCATTTT. Amino acids: CAWSVLNQPQHF.

The V and J genes are TRBV27 and TRBJ1-5, with a weak D call TRBD1 (6 bases). V shed 6 bases and J shed 9 bases, with 21 bases lying between them. The germline CDR1 and CDR2 sequences are MNHEY and SMNVEV (reference sequence). The CDR3 runs to 15 residues. The CDR3: CASSDRDTGVRPQHF. CDR3 coding DNA: TGTGCCAGCAGCGACCGGGACACGGGCGTGAGGCCCCAGCATTTT.

This rearrangement joins TRBV9 to TRBJ1-5; D gene ambiguous. This CDR3 comprises 13 residues. Germline values: CDR1 SGDLS, CDR2 YYNGEE. Between the trimmed V and J ends, which lost 4 bases and 4 bases, there was a span of 9 bases. The CDR3 reads CASSRLPNQPQHF. The CDR3 nucleotides are TGTGCCAGCAGCCGACTCCCAAATCAGCCCCAGCATTTT.

The chain combines TRBV7-8 with TRBJ2-1; D remains ambiguous. Germline V gene data show CDR1 as SGHVS and CDR2 as FQNEAQ. The CDR3 totals 11 residues. V lost 6 bases and J 9 bases, leaving 9 bases between the germline ends. CDR3 region: CASRMGIEQFF. In nucleotides, the CDR3 is TGTGCCAGCAGAATGGGTATTGAGCAGTTCTTC.

The chain couples TRBV19 to TRBJ2-1; perhaps D is TRBD1 or TRBD2 (6 bases each). V lost 0 bases, J lost 3 bases, and 12 bases lay in between. Per the germline V gene, CDR1 is LNHDA and CDR2 is SQIVND (reference sequence). This CDR3 is built from 16 residues. The chain's CDR3 is CASSIDGGRGYNEQFF. The CDR3 DNA reads TGTGCCAGTAGTATAGATGGGGGGCGGGGCTACAATGAGCAGTTCTTC.

The chain joins TRBV30 to TRBJ1-4; weak D call: TRBD1 (6 bases). CDR1 and CDR2 (germline): GTSNPN, SVGIG (reference sequence). This CDR3 is built from 16 residues. V was clipped by 2 bases and J by 8 bases, with 21 bases between them. Written as DNA, the CDR3 is TGTGCCTGGAGTCGCAAGATCGCAGGGGTTGGGGAAAAACTGTTTTTT. Its protein is CAWSRKIAGVGEKLFF.

The chain uses TRBV6-2 or TRBV6-3 and TRBJ1-1; the D gene is possibly TRBD1 (5 bases). The CDR3 runs 14 residues. V lost 4 bases to trimming and J lost 2 bases, with 11 bases between them. Per germline, CDR1 MNHEY and CDR2 SVGEGT. CDR3 amino acids: CASSSRAHNTEAFF. DNA for the CDR3: TGTGCCAGCAGTTCCAGGGCCCACAACACTGAAGCTTTCTTT.

This clone was recorded a few times. V usage is TRBV6-5 and J usage is TRBJ2-7; 10 nucleotides line up with TRBD1. CDR3 length: 15 residues. The V gene's germline CDR1 is MNHEY and CDR2 SVGAGI. J gave up 3 bases and V 0 bases, and 2 bases lay outside the gene matches. In DNA, the CDR3 is TGTGCCAGCAGTTACTCGAGGGACAGGGGCTACGAGCAGTACTTC. It translates to CASSYSRDRGYEQYF.

The chain combines TRBV12-3 or TRBV12-4 with TRBJ2-7, with D possibly being TRBD2 (6 bases). V shed 3 bases and J shed 9 bases, with 15 bases lying between them. The CDR3 extends over 13 amino acids. The CDR3 DNA follows: TGTGCCAGCAGTTTTGGGACCCCGGAGGGGCAGTACTTC. It translates to CASSFGTPEGQYF.